This T cell receptor (beta chain) is from a study of T cells in Graves' hyperthyroidism and ophthalmopathy. Lactation, pregnancy, other autoimmune disease or uncontrolled infection excluded patients. The CDR3 has 18 residues. Germline V gene sequence: CDR1 SGDLS, CDR2 YYNGEE. V shed 3 bases, J shed 0 bases, and the junction held 6 bases outside the gene matches. In its sample, this clonotype was seen many times. Amplification of TCR beta CDR3 regions used RNA as the template. First-round RT-PCR with HTBI primers amplified the TCR CDR3 region. Each CDR3 protein is one row after TCRdb ran MiXCR on the multiplex PCR reads. The table lists about 250,000 distinct CDR3 sequences, approximately 24% of them singletons.

The sequenced sample was blood. This TCR derives from a middle-aged woman with Graves' ophthalmopathy. This chain uses TRBV9 with TRBJ2-2, with 12 bases aligning to TRBD2. The CDR3 sequence is CASSARRTSGANTGELFF. The CDR3 DNA follows: TGTGCCAGCAGCGCCCGAAGGACTAGCGGGGCGAACACCGGGGAGCTGTTTTTT.